Listed here are 29 T cell receptor beta chains from one sample, sequenced in a study of control samples from healthy donors and cancer patients. Clones were sequenced by immunoSEQ multiplex PCR, and TCRdb holds only the in-frame ones, with some missing. The repertoire holds roughly 30,000 clones, with 80% to 95% as singletons. The sample consisted of PBMCs. These receptors originate from a man between 35 and 55 years old with colorectal cancer.

This clone was detected once. This chain joins TRBV2 and TRBJ1-2; tentatively, D is TRBD1 (5 bases). Trimming pared 4 bases from V and 3 bases from J, leaving 15 bases between. The CDR3 consists of 15 residues. The germline V gene has CDR1 SNHLY and CDR2 FYNNEI. The CDR3 here is CASSAEEGLDYGYTF. CDR3 DNA sequence: TGTGCCAGCAGTGCAGAGGAGGGGCTGGACTATGGCTACACCTTC.

J is TRBJ2-3 and V is TRBV29-1; D is unresolved. The V gene's germline CDR1 is SQVTM and CDR2 ANQGSEA. This CDR3 has 12 amino acids. Trimming removed 0 bases from V and 2 bases from J, with 3 bases in between. The CDR3 sequence is CSVEEYTDTQYF. The CDR3, as DNA: TGCAGCGTTGAAGAGTACACAGATACGCAGTATTTT.

J is TRBJ2-7 and V is TRBV7-8; 9 positions agree with TRBD2. This CDR3 is built from 14 residues. The junction had 9 bases not matched to a gene; V was cut back by 5 bases and J by 7 bases. From germline, CDR1 is SGHVS and CDR2 FQNEAQ. CDR3 amino acids: CASSLSGGNREQYF. The CDR3 DNA sequence: TGTGCCAGCAGCCTCAGCGGGGGGAATCGGGAGCAGTACTTC.

The CDR3, as DNA: TGTGCCAGCGGGGTGGGGATGCGGGAGACCCAGTACTTC. As protein: CASGVGMRETQYF. The chain is built from TRBV6-5 and TRBJ2-5; D uncertain. CDR1 and CDR2 (germline): MNHEY, SVGAGI. The CDR3 extends over 13 amino acids. Between the trimmed V and J ends, which lost 8 bases and 5 bases, there was a span of 15 bases.

This rearrangement joins TRBV7-3 to TRBJ1-2; TRBD1 is a possible D gene (5 bases). V lost 5 bases to trimming and J lost 4 bases, with 11 bases between them. Germline CDR1 and CDR2: SGHTA and FQGTGA. This CDR3 is built from 13 residues. In DNA form, the CDR3 reads TGTGCCAGCAGCCCTACAGGAAGCTATGGCTACACCTTC. Amino acids: CASSPTGSYGYTF.

The chain recombines TRBV3-1 (or the pseudogene TRBV3-2) with TRBJ2-3, with 8 bases lining up with TRBD2. CDR1 is LGHDT, CDR2 YNNKEL, per germline (reference sequence). The V and J ends lost 4 bases and 3 bases, in that order; junction bases with no gene match: 0. The CDR3 is made up of 13 amino acids. The CDR3 nucleotides read TGTGCCAGCAGCCCGGGAGGGACAGATACGCAGTATTTT. Encoded protein: CASSPGGTDTQYF.

This clone was counted a single time. This rearrangement joins TRBV6-6 to TRBJ2-3, with 14 bases matching TRBD2. The CDR3 contains 17 residues. Germline V gene data show CDR1 as MNHNY and CDR2 as SVGAGI (reference sequence). V shed 5 bases and J 5 bases; nucleotides not matched to a gene: 9. The CDR3 nucleotides are TGTGCCAGCAGTCCTGGGACTAGCGGGGGAGTTAGAGATACGCAGTATTTT. Translation: CASSPGTSGGVRDTQYF.

The chain employs TRBV9 and TRBJ2-1, with D possibly TRBD1 on 5 matching bases. V shed 4 bases and J shed 9 bases, with 17 bases lying between them. This CDR3 comprises 14 residues. Germline V CDR1 and CDR2: SGDLS, YYNGEE. The CDR3 nucleotides are TGTGCCAGCAGCCTACAGGCAGGGAAGAGTGAGCAGTTCTTC. Translation: CASSLQAGKSEQFF.

This chain connects TRBV4-3 to TRBJ1-2; TRBD1 agrees at 9 bases. There are 14 residues in the CDR3. Looked up from germline, CDR1 is LGHNA and CDR2 is YSLEER. V lost 5 bases and J lost 1; bases outside the gene matches: 2. CDR3 nucleotide sequence: TGCGCCAGCAGCTGGGGACAGGGTAACTATGGCTACACCTTC. Residues: CASSWGQGNYGYTF.

The chain uses TRBV14 and TRBJ2-2; no clear D. V lost 2 bases and J 2 bases, leaving 12 bases between the germline ends. Germline loops: CDR1 SGHDN, CDR2 FVKESK. The CDR3 runs to 16 residues. The CDR3 protein is CASSQRRQDNTGELFF. The CDR3 nucleotides are TGTGCCAGCAGCCAAAGGCGGCAGGATAACACCGGGGAGCTGTTTTTT.

The chain carries TRBV18 and TRBJ2-7; perhaps D is TRBD1 or TRBD2 (5 bases each). Trimming cost V 6 bases and J 0 bases, with 27 bases left between them. Germline values: CDR1 KGHSH, CDR2 LQKENI. The CDR3 is 19 amino acids. CDR3 loop: CASSPLTGAGGSGSYEQYF. For the CDR3, the DNA is TGTGCCAGCTCCCCCTTAACAGGCGCTGGAGGAAGCGGCTCCTACGAGCAGTACTTC.

The chain couples TRBV19 to TRBJ1-1; D call uncertain. Trimming took 7 bases from V and 1 from J, leaving 10 bases between them. The CDR3 contains 13 residues. Germline CDR1 and CDR2: LNHDA and SQIVND (reference sequence). The CDR3 DNA follows: TGTGCCAGTAAAGCACAGTCGAACACTGAAGCTTTCTTT. It yields the protein CASKAQSNTEAFF.

This chain connects TRBV4-1 to TRBJ2-1; TRBD2 aligns across 9 bases. The V gene end was trimmed by 3 bases and the J gene end by 6 bases; junction bases not matched to a gene: 21. This CDR3 is built from 20 residues. Germline loops: CDR1 MGHRA, CDR2 YSYEKL. CDR3: CASSHDPKKRGARNLNEQFF. For the CDR3, the DNA is TGCGCCAGCAGCCACGACCCAAAGAAGCGGGGGGCCCGAAACCTCAATGAGCAGTTCTTC.

The table lists this clone with a few counts. The sample carries other DNA sequences with the same CDR3. Written as DNA, the CDR3 is TGTGCCAGTAGTATAGTTCGCACCCCGACTAACTATGGCTACACCTTC. Its protein product is CASSIVRTPTNYGYTF. This chain links TRBV19 with TRBJ1-2; unclear D gene. The germline V gene has CDR1 LNHDA and CDR2 SQIVND (reference sequence). The ends were cut back, 1 base at V and 0 bases at J, with 12 bases in the middle. The CDR3 has 16 residues. Full variable domain (outside the CDR3, taken from reference TRBV19 and TRBJ1-2): DGGITQSPKYLFRKEGQNVTLSCEQNLNHDAMYWYRQDPGQGLRLIYYSQIVNDFQKGDIAEGYSVSREKKESFPLTVTSAQKNPTAFYLCASSIVRTPTNYGYTFGSGTRLTVV.

V usage is TRBV6-2 or TRBV6-3 and J usage is TRBJ1-1; maybe TRBD1 (6 bases). CDR1 is MNHEY, CDR2 SVGEGT, per germline. The CDR3 has 14 residues. Trimming removed 6 bases from V and 4 bases from J, with 15 bases in between. The CDR3 region is CASSPTGRVTEAFF. As DNA, the CDR3 is TGTGCCAGCAGCCCAACAGGGCGGGTCACTGAAGCTTTCTTT.

V is TRBV7-2 and J is TRBJ1-3; no definite D call. The V end was cut by 1 base, the J end by 2 bases, with 6 bases between. The V gene's germline CDR1 is SGHTA and CDR2 FQGNSA. The CDR3 consists of 14 residues. CDR3 DNA: TGTGCCAGCAGCTTAGAGGGAACTGGAAACACCATATATTTT. It yields the protein CASSLEGTGNTIYF.

There are a few counts of this clone. The rearrangement links TRBV6-5 to TRBJ1-3; D remains unclear. CDR3 size: 14 residues. The germline V gene has CDR1 MNHEY and CDR2 SVGAGI. V was pared by 5 bases and J by 0 bases, with 8 bases between. This chain's CDR3 is CASSSGSSGNTIYF. The CDR3, as DNA: TGTGCCAGCAGTAGCGGAAGCTCTGGAAACACCATATATTTT.

The sample holds one count of this clone. The genes are TRBV18 and TRBJ2-7; no firm D call. The CDR3 totals 11 residues. The germline V gene encodes CDR1 KGHSH and CDR2 LQKENI. The V gene lost 2 bases and the J gene lost 3 bases, with 2 bases spanning the gap. The CDR3 is CASSPNYEQYF. The CDR3 coding sequence is TGTGCCAGCTCACCAAACTACGAGCAGTACTTC.

This chain connects TRBV6-2 or TRBV6-3 to TRBJ2-1; 10 positions match TRBD1. The junction had 11 bases not matched to a gene; V was cut back by 5 bases and J by 4 bases. This CDR3 spans 17 amino acids. Germline V gene lookup returns CDR1 MNHEY and CDR2 SVGEGT. The CDR3 DNA sequence: TGTGCCAGCAGTGGGCGGCTGGGGACAGGGGATTACAATGAGCAGTTCTTC. Translation: CASSGRLGTGDYNEQFF.

This chain joins TRBV9 and TRBJ1-1; no reliable D call. CDR1 is SGDLS, CDR2 YYNGEE, per germline. With 4 bases removed from V and 3 bases from J, the gap between germline ends came to 10 bases. CDR3 length equals 13 residues. The CDR3 region is CASSPIPDTEAFF. For the CDR3, the DNA is TGTGCCAGCAGCCCCATACCCGACACTGAAGCTTTCTTT.

The V and J genes are TRBV6-1 and TRBJ1-2; TRBD1 matches 7 bases. The CDR3 runs to 15 residues. V lost 2 bases and J lost 5; bases outside the gene matches: 8. The germline CDR1 and CDR2 sequences are MNHNS and SASEGT. Here the CDR3 DNA reads TGTGCCAGCAGTGAATCTACAGGGGAATTTTATGGCTACACCTTC. This sequence encodes CASSESTGEFYGYTF.

The chain carries TRBV29-1 and TRBJ2-7; tentatively, D is TRBD2 (6 bases). The CDR3 consists of 10 residues. The V gene's germline CDR1 is SQVTM and CDR2 ANQGSEA. The V gene lost 0 bases and the J gene lost 9 bases, with 6 bases spanning the gap. The CDR3 DNA is TGCAGCGTTGAAGAGGGGGGGCAGTACTTC. Translated, it gives CSVEEGGQYF.

The rearrangement joins TRBV21-1 to TRBJ2-1; TRBD1 was called by the table and not checked on the DNA. TRBV21-1 counts as a pseudogene. This CDR3 comprises 16 residues. The DNA of the CDR3 is TGTGCCAGCAGCATTTACAGGGGCCCGAAGGTCAATGAGCAGTTCTTC. Translating it yields CASSIYRGPKVNEQFF.

V is TRBV7-2 and J is TRBJ2-7; D not certain. The CDR3 is 14 residues long. Looked up from germline, CDR1 is SGHTA and CDR2 is FQGNSA. Trimming stripped 5 bases from V and 2 bases from J, with 13 bases between. The CDR3 loop reads CASSLTPGPYEQYF. The CDR3 coding sequence is TGTGCCAGCAGCCTCACCCCCGGGCCCTACGAGCAGTACTTC. The full variable domain, rest sourced from reference TRBV7-2 and TRBJ2-7, is GAGVSQSPSNKVTEKGKDVELRCDPISGHTALYWYRQSLGQGLEFLIYFQGNSAPDKSGLPSDRFSAERTGGSVSTLTIQRTQQEDSAVYLCASSLTPGPYEQYFGPGTRLTVT.

The genes are TRBV27 and TRBJ2-1, with 11 bases fitting TRBD2. With 5 bases clipped from V and 8 bases from J, the junction kept 5 bases outside the gene matches. Germline V gene lookup returns CDR1 MNHEY and CDR2 SMNVEV (reference sequence). CDR3 length: 14 amino acids. CDR3 amino acids: CASSRSGGAYEQFF. For the CDR3, the DNA is TGTGCCAGCAGTCGTAGCGGGGGGGCCTATGAGCAGTTCTTC.

This sequence joins TRBV18 and TRBJ2-1, with D hard to call. The V and J ends lost 2 bases and 2 bases respectively, with 7 bases between them. The CDR3 is made up of 14 amino acids. Germline assignment: CDR1 KGHSH and CDR2 LQKENI. The CDR3 here is CASSPGSAYNEQFF. The CDR3 nucleotides are TGTGCCAGCTCACCAGGGTCAGCCTACAATGAGCAGTTCTTC.

This rearrangement joins TRBV11-2 to TRBJ2-5; tentative D call: TRBD1 (6 bases). The V gene's germline CDR1 is SGHAT and CDR2 FQNNGV. There are 14 residues in the CDR3. Trimming stripped 7 bases from V and 1 base from J, with 13 bases between. CDR3 sequence reads: CASTEDSAQETQYF. The CDR3 DNA follows: TGTGCCAGCACCGAGGACAGCGCCCAAGAGACCCAGTACTTC.

The chain joins TRBV19 to TRBJ2-3, with D hard to call. The CDR3 runs to 14 residues. Germline-derived CDR1 and CDR2 are LNHDA and SQIVND (reference sequence). Trimming removed 4 bases from V and 4 bases from J, with 12 bases in between. The CDR3 coding sequence is TGTGCCAGTAGTACTACCCTGAAGCCAGATACGCAGTATTTT. This translates into CASSTTLKPDTQYF.

This chain links TRBV12-3 or TRBV12-4 with TRBJ1-5; 7 nucleotides agree with TRBD1. V shed 5 bases and J 6 bases; nucleotides not matched to a gene: 4. The CDR3 consists of 13 residues. The CDR3 DNA follows: TGTGCCAGCAGTCGAGACAGGGCTCAGCCCCAGCATTTT. Protein: CASSRDRAQPQHF.